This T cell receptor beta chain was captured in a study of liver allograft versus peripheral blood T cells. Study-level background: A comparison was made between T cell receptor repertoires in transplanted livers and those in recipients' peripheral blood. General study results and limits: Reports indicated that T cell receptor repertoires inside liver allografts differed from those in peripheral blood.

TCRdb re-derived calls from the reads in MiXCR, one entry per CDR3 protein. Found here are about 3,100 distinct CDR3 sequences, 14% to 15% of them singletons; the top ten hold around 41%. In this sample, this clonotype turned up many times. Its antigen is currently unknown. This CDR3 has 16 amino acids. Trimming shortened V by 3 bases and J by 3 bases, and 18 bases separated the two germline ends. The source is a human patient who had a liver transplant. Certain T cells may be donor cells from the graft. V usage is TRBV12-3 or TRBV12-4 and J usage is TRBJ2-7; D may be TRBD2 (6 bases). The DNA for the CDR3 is TGTGCCAGCAGTTTGGGTATGGGGGGTCCCCACTACGAGCAGTACTTC. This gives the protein CASSLGMGGPHYEQYF.